A single count supports the clone carrying this TCR beta chain. Clones were read by immunoSEQ multiplex PCR, and TCRdb kept only the in-frame ones, dropping some. Among some 140,000 clones, about four fifths were seen once, and the ten largest hold around 13%. The data stem from a study of cytotoxic CD8 clonotypes in ibrutinib-treated CLL. The source of this sequence is a human donor with chronic lymphocytic leukemia. The sequences come from PBMCs, collected after 12 months of ibrutinib treatment.

CDR3 amino acids: CASSARTGGRYEQYF. CDR3 bases: TGTGCCAGCAGCGCCCGGACAGGGGGCAGGTACGAGCAGTACTTC. The V gene is TRBV6-5, the J gene TRBJ2-7; 11 positions match TRBD1. This CDR3 is 15 amino acids long. Germline values: CDR1 MNHEY, CDR2 SVGAGI. V trimming: 6 bases; J trimming: 4 bases; junction bases outside the gene matches: 8.